The rows below give T cell receptor beta chains drawn from one sample of a study of blood T cell repertoires in COVID-19. Method: immunoSEQ multiplex PCR; TCRdb's copy keeps in-frame clones and lacks some. In the table there are about 170,000 clones, approximately 84% of which are singletons. The sample was peripheral blood. The source is a woman aged 80 or over with acute or convalescent COVID-19. Both conserved end residues are part of each CDR3. D genes are given only for firm matches. Rows give clone size only sometimes, using once, few, many, or a class for an expanded clone.

j_call: TRBJ1-6; d_call: NA; v_call: TRBV13; clone_size: NA; cdr3_aa: CASSLDSRNSPLHF; cdr3_nt: TGTGCCAGCAGCTTAGACAGCAGAAATTCACCCCTCCACTTT
j_call: TRBJ2-1; d_call: TRBD2; v_call: TRBV6-5; clone_size: NA; cdr3_aa: CASRASGAYNEQFF; cdr3_nt: TGTGCCAGCAGAGCTAGCGGGGCCTACAATGAGCAGTTCTTC
j_call: TRBJ1-1; d_call: TRBD1; v_call: TRBV12-5; clone_size: NA; cdr3_aa: CASGPGTVPFF; cdr3_nt: TGTGCTAGTGGACCCGGGACAGTTCCTTTCTTT
j_call: TRBJ2-2; d_call: TRBD1; v_call: TRBV9; clone_size: NA; cdr3_aa: CASSDPPVPGTGIWSNTGELFF; cdr3_nt: TGTGCCAGCAGCGACCCCCCCGTGCCCGGGACAGGGATCTGGTCGAACACCGGGGAGCTGTTTTTT
j_call: TRBJ1-2; d_call: TRBD1; v_call: TRBV7-2; clone_size: NA; cdr3_aa: CASSLDIDRGRYGYTF; cdr3_nt: TGTGCCAGCAGCTTAGATATCGACAGGGGCCGTTATGGCTACACCTTC
j_call: TRBJ2-7; d_call: TRBD1; v_call: TRBV27; clone_size: NA; cdr3_aa: CASSGQGAYEQYF; cdr3_nt: TGTGCCAGCAGTGGACAGGGAGCCTACGAGCAGTACTTC
j_call: TRBJ2-5; d_call: TRBD1; v_call: TRBV6-6; clone_size: few; cdr3_aa: CASSYPSGGWETQYF; cdr3_nt: TGTGCCAGCAGTTACCCCTCAGGGGGCTGGGAGACCCAGTACTTC
j_call: TRBJ2-3; d_call: NA; v_call: TRBV30; clone_size: NA; cdr3_aa: CARQASSTDTQYF; cdr3_nt: TGTGCCCGACAGGCTTCTAGCACAGATACGCAGTATTTT
j_call: TRBJ2-6; d_call: TRBD1; v_call: TRBV5-1; clone_size: NA; cdr3_aa: CASSLVGQGSGANVLTF; cdr3_nt: TGCGCCAGCAGCTTGGTGGGACAGGGCTCTGGGGCCAACGTCCTGACTTTC
j_call: TRBJ2-3; d_call: TRBD1; v_call: TRBV30; clone_size: NA; cdr3_aa: CAWSVGTGSTDTQYF; cdr3_nt: TGTGCCTGGAGTGTCGGGACAGGTAGCACAGATACGCAGTATTTT
j_call: TRBJ1-2; d_call: TRBD1; v_call: TRBV12-3/TRBV12-4; clone_size: NA; cdr3_aa: CASSGTGEGYTF; cdr3_nt: TGTGCCAGCAGTGGGACAGGGGAAGGCTACACCTTC
j_call: TRBJ1-2; d_call: NA; v_call: TRBV6-1; clone_size: NA; cdr3_aa: CASSDGPGLYGYTF; cdr3_nt: TGTGCCAGCAGTGACGGCCCAGGCCTCTATGGCTACACCTTC
j_call: TRBJ2-1; d_call: TRBD2; v_call: TRBV27; clone_size: NA; cdr3_aa: CASSSPGTSANEQFF; cdr3_nt: TGTGCCAGCAGTTCCCCCGGGACTAGCGCGAATGAGCAGTTCTTC
j_call: TRBJ1-2; d_call: NA; v_call: TRBV2; clone_size: NA; cdr3_aa: CASSGGTHYGYTF; cdr3_nt: TGTGCCAGCAGTGGGGGGACACACTATGGCTACACCTTC
j_call: TRBJ1-1; d_call: NA; v_call: TRBV18; clone_size: few; cdr3_aa: CASSMGVGTEAFF; cdr3_nt: TGTGCCAGCTCGATGGGCGTGGGCACTGAAGCTTTCTTT
j_call: TRBJ1-4; d_call: NA; v_call: TRBV27; clone_size: once; cdr3_aa: CASSLSRPFATNEKLFF; cdr3_nt: TGTGCCAGCAGTTTATCTCGTCCCTTCGCAACTAATGAAAAACTGTTTTTT
j_call: TRBJ2-7; d_call: NA; v_call: TRBV2; clone_size: few; cdr3_aa: CASLFGDKEYSYEQYF; cdr3_nt: TGTGCCAGCCTTTTCGGGGACAAGGAATACTCCTACGAGCAGTACTTC
j_call: TRBJ2-2; d_call: TRBD2; v_call: TRBV30; clone_size: NA; cdr3_aa: CAWSFRGAGELFF; cdr3_nt: TGTGCCTGGAGTTTTCGGGGGGCCGGGGAGCTGTTTTTT
j_call: TRBJ1-2; d_call: NA; v_call: TRBV6-5; clone_size: NA; cdr3_aa: CASSYGGAGYTF; cdr3_nt: TGTGCCAGCAGTTACGGTGGGGCTGGCTACACCTTC
j_call: TRBJ1-5; d_call: TRBD1; v_call: TRBV6-6; clone_size: NA; cdr3_aa: CASSLDRYSNQPQHF; cdr3_nt: TGTGCCAGCTCTCTGGACAGGTATAGCAATCAGCCCCAGCATTTT
j_call: TRBJ2-2; d_call: NA; v_call: TRBV3-1/TRBV3-2; clone_size: NA; cdr3_aa: CASSPIKRRTLRNTGELFF; cdr3_nt: TGTGCCAGCAGCCCGATCAAAAGACGGACTTTAAGGAACACCGGGGAGCTGTTTTTT
j_call: TRBJ2-1; d_call: TRBD2; v_call: TRBV7-2; clone_size: once; cdr3_aa: CASSTREGDEQFF; cdr3_nt: TGTGCCAGCAGCACGCGGGAGGGTGATGAGCAGTTCTTC
j_call: TRBJ1-1; d_call: NA; v_call: TRBV5-4; clone_size: once; cdr3_aa: CASSLGRGQVNTEAFF; cdr3_nt: TGTGCCAGCAGCTTGGGGAGGGGTCAAGTGAACACTGAAGCTTTCTTT
j_call: TRBJ1-1; d_call: TRBD1; v_call: TRBV3-1/TRBV3-2; clone_size: NA; cdr3_aa: CASRDRWKHTEAFF; cdr3_nt: TGTGCCAGCAGGGACAGGTGGAAACACACTGAAGCTTTCTTT
j_call: TRBJ1-1; d_call: NA; v_call: TRBV27; clone_size: NA; cdr3_aa: CASSNREDTEAFF; cdr3_nt: TGTGCCAGCAGTAACCGGGAGGACACTGAAGCTTTCTTT
j_call: TRBJ1-2; d_call: TRBD1; v_call: TRBV19; clone_size: NA; cdr3_aa: CASSTRTGRRNGYTF; cdr3_nt: TGTGCCAGTAGTACAAGGACAGGGAGAAGAAATGGCTACACCTTC
j_call: TRBJ1-2; d_call: TRBD1; v_call: TRBV5-1; clone_size: NA; cdr3_aa: CASRPGTGANYGYTF; cdr3_nt: TGCGCCAGCAGACCCGGGACAGGGGCTAACTATGGCTACACCTTC
j_call: TRBJ2-2; d_call: TRBD1; v_call: TRBV5-1; clone_size: few; cdr3_aa: CASSGTGYTGELFF; cdr3_nt: TGCGCCAGCAGTGGGACAGGGTACACCGGGGAGCTGTTTTTT
j_call: TRBJ2-7; d_call: TRBD2; v_call: TRBV7-9; clone_size: NA; cdr3_aa: CASSSRLAGDGTYEQYF; cdr3_nt: TGTGCCAGCAGCTCCCGACTAGCGGGGGATGGGACCTACGAGCAGTACTTC
j_call: TRBJ2-1; d_call: TRBD2; v_call: TRBV7-8; clone_size: NA; cdr3_aa: CASSLGLAGGPDSYNEQFF; cdr3_nt: TGTGCCAGCAGCTTGGGACTAGCGGGAGGGCCAGACTCCTACAATGAGCAGTTCTTC
j_call: TRBJ2-1; d_call: TRBD2; v_call: TRBV7-6; clone_size: NA; cdr3_aa: CASSPGVSAGGDEQFF; cdr3_nt: TGTGCCAGCAGCCCCGGGGTGTCAGCGGGAGGCGATGAGCAGTTCTTC
j_call: TRBJ1-6; d_call: NA; v_call: TRBV7-9; clone_size: NA; cdr3_aa: CASSSSGSYNSPLHF; cdr3_nt: TGTGCCAGCAGCTCCTCAGGATCCTATAATTCACCCCTCCACTTT
j_call: TRBJ2-5; d_call: TRBD2; v_call: TRBV27; clone_size: NA; cdr3_aa: CASSLAGGGETQYF; cdr3_nt: TGTGCCAGCAGTTTAGCGGGAGGGGGAGAGACCCAGTACTTC
j_call: TRBJ2-5; d_call: NA; v_call: TRBV24-1; clone_size: NA; cdr3_aa: CATSDFSAGQETQYF; cdr3_nt: TGTGCCACCAGTGATTTCTCGGCGGGACAAGAGACCCAGTACTTC
j_call: TRBJ2-7; d_call: NA; v_call: TRBV3-1/TRBV3-2; clone_size: NA; cdr3_aa: CASSHTDTLSYEQYF; cdr3_nt: TGTGCCAGCAGCCATACGGACACTCTCTCCTACGAGCAGTACTTC
j_call: TRBJ1-5; d_call: NA; v_call: TRBV27; clone_size: NA; cdr3_aa: CASRGGGSRSNQPQHF; cdr3_nt: TGTGCCAGCAGGGGCGGGGGGAGTAGAAGCAATCAGCCCCAGCATTTT
j_call: TRBJ1-1; d_call: NA; v_call: TRBV5-4; clone_size: NA; cdr3_aa: CASSSPRGEGTEAFF; cdr3_nt: TGTGCCAGCAGCTCCCCCCGGGGGGAAGGCACTGAAGCTTTCTTT
j_call: TRBJ1-2; d_call: TRBD1; v_call: TRBV30; clone_size: NA; cdr3_aa: CAWSVMADREYYGYTF; cdr3_nt: TGTGCCTGGAGTGTTATGGCGGACAGGGAGTACTATGGCTACACCTTC
j_call: TRBJ2-7; d_call: NA; v_call: TRBV18; clone_size: NA; cdr3_aa: CASSSGVMVSYEQYF; cdr3_nt: TGTGCCAGCTCATCCGGGGTTATGGTTTCCTACGAGCAGTACTTC
j_call: TRBJ2-1; d_call: NA; v_call: TRBV5-4; clone_size: NA; cdr3_aa: CASSLTASLGYNEQFF; cdr3_nt: TGTGCCAGCAGCTTGACAGCTAGCCTTGGGTACAATGAGCAGTTCTTC
j_call: TRBJ1-6; d_call: TRBD1; v_call: TRBV30; clone_size: NA; cdr3_aa: CALGTGYRSYNSPLHF; cdr3_nt: TGTGCCCTCGGGACAGGGTACAGGTCCTATAATTCACCCCTCCACTTT